Listed below are T cell receptor beta chains from one sample, sequenced in a study of T cell responses to AZD1222 COVID-19 vaccine. Some clones are missing from TCRdb's copy, which holds only in-frame ones; the method was immunoSEQ multiplex PCR. This table has 150,000 to 250,000 clones, 80% to 95% appearing once. Sequences were derived from peripheral blood, sampled 28 days after the second AZD1222 dose. The receptor set was obtained from an adult who received the AZD1222 COVID-19 vaccine. CDR3s include the opening cysteine and the closing phenylalanine or tryptophan. Fields, in order: clone size, CDR3 length, J gene, V gene, D gene, CDR3 DNA, CDR3 protein. A D gene is named only where the DNA matches it firmly. Expanded clones are given a class, and other clones once, few, many or no size at all.

- | 16 | TRBJ2-3 | TRBV15 | TRBD2 | TGTGCCACCAGCAGTCGTGGGACTACGAGGTCAGATACGCAGTATTTT | CATSSRGTTRSDTQYF
- | 15 | TRBJ1-6 | TRBV7-3 | - | TGTGCCAGCAGCTTAATGGCAGAGAATAATTCACCCCTCCACTTT | CASSLMAENNSPLHF
- | 12 | TRBJ2-7 | TRBV24-1 | - | TGTGCCACCAGTGATTTGCTTGGCGAGCAGTACTTC | CATSDLLGEQYF
- | 15 | TRBJ2-1 | TRBV11-2 | TRBD1 | TGTGCCAGCAGCCAGGGGGCGATATCCTACAATGAGCAGTTCTTC | CASSQGAISYNEQFF
- | 16 | TRBJ1-1 | TRBV10-1 | - | TGCGCCAGCAGGGCAACTACAGGGACGGGGAACACTGAAGCTTTCTTT | CASRATTGTGNTEAFF
- | 12 | TRBJ2-2 | TRBV5-1 | - | TGCGCCAGCAGCTTCCCCACCGGGGAGCTGTTTTTT | CASSFPTGELFF
once | 16 | TRBJ1-3 | TRBV5-8 | TRBD1 | TGTGCCAGCAGCCCGGGACAGCTCCTCTCTGGAAACACCATATATTTT | CASSPGQLLSGNTIYF
- | 15 | TRBJ2-1 | TRBV5-1 | - | TGCGCCAGCAGCTTGGCGGCAGGGCCCTACAATGAGCAGTTCTTC | CASSLAAGPYNEQFF
- | 15 | TRBJ2-7 | TRBV28 | TRBD1 | TGTGCCAGCAGCAACTCCGGGACAGCTTCCTACGAGCAGTACTTC | CASSNSGTASYEQYF
- | 14 | TRBJ2-7 | TRBV5-1 | - | TGCGCCAGCAGCTTGGTTGCAGGGACGAACGAGCAGTACTTC | CASSLVAGTNEQYF
once | 16 | TRBJ1-4 | TRBV28 | - | TGTGCCAGCAGTTCCCAGAGAGGGACGGCGAATGAAAAACTGTTTTTT | CASSSQRGTANEKLFF
- | 12 | TRBJ1-1 | TRBV5-8 | - | TGTGCCAGCAGCTTGGCCCAAACCGAAGCTTTCTTT | CASSLAQTEAFF
few | 15 | TRBJ2-1 | TRBV2 | TRBD2 | TGTGCCAGCAGTGAAGGACTAGCGGTCTACAATGAGCAGTTCTTC | CASSEGLAVYNEQFF
once | 13 | TRBJ2-3 | TRBV27 | - | TGTGCCAGCAGTTTTAGCTCCACAGATACGCAGTATTTT | CASSFSSTDTQYF
- | 14 | TRBJ1-2 | TRBV2 | - | TGTGCCAGCATCCAAGATAGGGTGGGGGATGGCTACACCTTC | CASIQDRVGDGYTF
few | 13 | TRBJ1-6 | TRBV30 | TRBD1 | TGTGCCTGGAGAGCAGGGGGTAATTCACCCCTCCACTTT | CAWRAGGNSPLHF
- | 19 | TRBJ2-5 | TRBV11-2 | TRBD2 | TGTGCCAGCAGCTTAGATTTCGGGCTAGCGGGAGTAGGACAAGAGACCCAGTACTTC | CASSLDFGLAGVGQETQYF
- | 13 | TRBJ1-2 | TRBV25-1 | TRBD1 | TGTGCCAGCAGTGGGCTGACAGGGGCCGGCTACACCTTC | CASSGLTGAGYTF
once | 12 | TRBJ2-1 | TRBV12-3/TRBV12-4 | - | TGTGCCAGCAGTTCCGTGGTGTATGAGCAGTTCTTC | CASSSVVYEQFF
- | 14 | TRBJ2-1 | TRBV5-4 | TRBD2 | TGTGCCAGCAGCTCCTGGACTAGTGGTAATGAGCAGTTCTTC | CASSSWTSGNEQFF
- | 14 | TRBJ2-3 | TRBV5-4 | - | TGTGCCAGCAGCTTGTTTCCCCCATCTGATACGCAGTATTTT | CASSLFPPSDTQYF
- | 14 | TRBJ1-1 | TRBV7-9 | - | TGTGCCAGCAGCTTATCCTCTGGGGTCACTGAAGCTTTCTTT | CASSLSSGVTEAFF
few | 16 | TRBJ1-5 | TRBV19 | TRBD1 | TGTGCCAGTAGTATAGGGGGGACAGGGGGCCGGGAGCCCCAGCATTTT | CASSIGGTGGREPQHF
- | 13 | TRBJ1-3 | TRBV19 | - | TGTGCCAGTAGTAATTCAGAGGGTAACACCATATATTTT | CASSNSEGNTIYF
once | 15 | TRBJ1-2 | TRBV28 | - | TGTGCCAGCAGTCCGCCCGGAGTCAGGGACTATGGCTACACCTTC | CASSPPGVRDYGYTF
- | 14 | TRBJ2-7 | TRBV2 | TRBD2 | TGTTTCAGTCGGGCTAGCGGGAGCTCCTACGAGCAGTACTTC | CFSRASGSSYEQYF
- | 16 | TRBJ2-7 | TRBV10-3 | TRBD2 | TGTGCCATCAGTGATCAGGCTGCGGGAGGGCTCTACGAGCAGTACTTC | CAISDQAAGGLYEQYF
once | 14 | TRBJ1-1 | TRBV28 | TRBD1 | TGTGCCAGCAACAGGGGAGGGGGTAACACTGAAGCTTTCTTT | CASNRGGGNTEAFF
- | 15 | TRBJ1-3 | TRBV28 | - | TGTGCCAGCAGTGCCCACAGCGCTCTGGGAAACACCATATATTTT | CASSAHSALGNTIYF
once | 11 | TRBJ2-1 | TRBV28 | - | TGTGCCAGCAGTCGGTGGGCTGAGCAGTTCTTC | CASSRWAEQFF
- | 20 | TRBJ2-7 | TRBV7-6 | TRBD2 | TGTGCCAGCAGCTTAGCGGGGCACTGGAGTTTGCGGGAGACCTCCTACGAGCAGTACTTC | CASSLAGHWSLRETSYEQYF
- | 13 | TRBJ1-1 | TRBV27 | - | TGTGCCAGCAGTTTCGGCGGGGACACTGAAGCTTTCTTT | CASSFGGDTEAFF
- | 14 | TRBJ1-2 | TRBV5-1 | - | TGCGCCAGCAATCTGGGAGAGGGCGGCTATGGCTACACCTTC | CASNLGEGGYGYTF
- | 15 | TRBJ1-2 | TRBV28 | - | TGTGCCAGCAGTGAAACAGGGACCGCTAACTATGGCTACACCTTC | CASSETGTANYGYTF
- | 13 | TRBJ2-3 | TRBV5-1 | - | TGCGCCAGCAGCTTGGCGACGGGAGATACGCAGTATTTT | CASSLATGDTQYF
- | 14 | TRBJ2-7 | TRBV27 | - | TGTGCCAGCAGCCCTTTCGGGCTCGGCCTCGAGCAGTACTTC | CASSPFGLGLEQYF
- | 14 | TRBJ2-5 | TRBV19 | TRBD1 | TGTGCCAGTAGGGGACAGGGGGAAGGAGAGACCCAGTACTTC | CASRGQGEGETQYF
- | 13 | TRBJ2-7 | TRBV6-5 | TRBD1 | TGTGCCAGCAGTTACAGGACAGGTAAAGAGCAGTACTTC | CASSYRTGKEQYF